The rows below give T cell receptor beta chains drawn from one sample of a study of blood T cell repertoires in COVID-19. Repertoires were generated with immunoSEQ multiplex PCR, while TCRdb's copy carries only in-frame clones and drops some. This sample yields tens of thousands of clones, of which around three quarters are seen a single time; about 60% belongs to the top ten. Input material: peripheral blood. The source is a man at least 80 years old with acute or convalescent COVID-19. Each CDR3 is given without its conserved first and last residue. Each record gives: clone size, V gene, J gene, CDR3 protein. The size field is filled for only some rows; it gives once, few, many or a size class.

few	TRBV27	TRBJ2-3	ASSLLPTGGSTDTQY
-	TRBV11-2	TRBJ2-3	ASSRTSGQNTQY
-	TRBV29-1	TRBJ1-6	SVREQGGRNSPLH
-	TRBV28	TRBJ2-1	ASSRTSGFREQF
-	TRBV2	TRBJ2-7	ASSALGTGLYEQY
-	TRBV19	TRBJ2-1	ASSRQGALRNEQF
-	TRBV7-9	TRBJ2-7	ASRSSAGGPVDEQY
-	TRBV5-8	TRBJ2-1	ASSLFVAASGDEQF
once	TRBV24-1	TRBJ2-5	ATSDSSGAQETQY
-	TRBV19	TRBJ1-2	ASGDRGRVGYT
-	TRBV27	TRBJ2-1	ASTQLAGGPKAYNEQF
-	TRBV28	TRBJ2-1	ASSSNWGGNEQF
-	TRBV19	TRBJ1-1	ASSIRTGGVNTEAF
-	TRBV28	TRBJ2-1	ASTPEGNNEQF
-	TRBV5-4	TRBJ2-1	ASSRTSGTNEQF
once	TRBV28	TRBJ2-3	ASRRTSGRVDTQY
few	TRBV28	TRBJ2-1	ASSLGTREQF
-	TRBV5-5	TRBJ1-6	ASSLAGGDSPLH
few	TRBV5-4	TRBJ1-4	ASSLDTSGNEKLF
-	TRBV6-5	TRBJ2-3	ASSALDRETDTQY
-	TRBV7-3	TRBJ2-7	ASSLNPGSSYEQY
once	TRBV7-9	TRBJ2-1	ASSPGMKVNEQF
-	TRBV7-9	TRBJ1-4	ASSSRQGSNEKLF
-	TRBV4-2	TRBJ2-1	ASSSNPGTAYNEQF
-	TRBV5-1	TRBJ1-4	ASSLQGTNEKLF
-	TRBV6-2/TRBV6-3	TRBJ2-3	ASTPLAGVSTDTQY
-	TRBV7-2	TRBJ2-7	ASSLSGPGYEQY
few	TRBV5-1	TRBJ1-4	ASSPTTVGEKLF